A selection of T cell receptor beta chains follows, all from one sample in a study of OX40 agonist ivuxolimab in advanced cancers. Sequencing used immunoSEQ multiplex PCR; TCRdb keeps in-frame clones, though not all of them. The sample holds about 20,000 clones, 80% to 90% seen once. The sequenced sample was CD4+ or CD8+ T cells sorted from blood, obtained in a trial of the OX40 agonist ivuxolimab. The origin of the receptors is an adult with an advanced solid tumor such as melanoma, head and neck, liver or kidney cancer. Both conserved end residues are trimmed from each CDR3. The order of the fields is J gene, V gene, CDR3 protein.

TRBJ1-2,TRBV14,ASSQVRTGYT
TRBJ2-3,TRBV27,ASSLGPGVGTDTQY
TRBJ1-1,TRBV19,ASRTGNTEAF
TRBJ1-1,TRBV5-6,ASSFMRGVATEAF
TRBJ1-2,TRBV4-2,ASSHSINYGYT
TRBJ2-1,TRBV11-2,ASSLPHEQF
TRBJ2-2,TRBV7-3,ASSLRARGTGELF
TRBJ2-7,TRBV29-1,SVLTGSYEQY
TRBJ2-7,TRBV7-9,ASSLESRSYEQY
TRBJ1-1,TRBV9,ASSETAGGVVTEAF
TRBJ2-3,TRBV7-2,ASSFGGEDTQY
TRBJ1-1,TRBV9,ASSPTGSTEAF
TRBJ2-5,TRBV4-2,ASSQEHFSGGEETQY
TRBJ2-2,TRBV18,ASSPPLQGAPTGELF
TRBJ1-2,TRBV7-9,ASSLTANYGYT
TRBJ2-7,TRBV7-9,ASSLNGREVYEQY
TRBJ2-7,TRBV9,ASSPGHSYEQY
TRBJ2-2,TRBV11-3,ASSKPEGGLNTGELF
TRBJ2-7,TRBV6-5,ASSYTTESYEQY
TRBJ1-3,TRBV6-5,ASSYSGSGNTIY
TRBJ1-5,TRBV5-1,ASSWTGGGQPQH
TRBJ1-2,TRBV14,ASSPLGYALAGYT
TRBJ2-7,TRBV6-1,ASSEVGGTYEQY
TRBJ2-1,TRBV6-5,ASTVGGLYNEQF
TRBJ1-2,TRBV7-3,ASAGGLIYGYT
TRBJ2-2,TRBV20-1,SARVQGELF
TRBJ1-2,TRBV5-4,ASSRGTDGYT
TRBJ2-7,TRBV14,ASSQERSSAYEQY
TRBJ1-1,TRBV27,ASSLQMDRGILNTEAF
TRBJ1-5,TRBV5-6,ASSYARDRGLYQPQH
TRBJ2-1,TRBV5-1,ASSQGGQHYNEQF
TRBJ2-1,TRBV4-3,ASSQDWLEGRSYNEQF